These 16 T cell receptor beta chains originate from one sample sequenced in a study of vaccination and CD4 T cells after COVID-19. Specified treatment: approximately nine-day PBMC culture with coronavirus spike peptide pools or control peptides (ViraFEST assay). Cultured CD4+ T-cell DNA underwent Oncomine TCR Beta short-read sequencing. TCRdb reprocessed the PCR reads with MiXCR, giving one entry per CDR3 protein. The sample contains 20,000 to 30,000 distinct CDR3 sequences, 62% of which appear only once. These receptors' targets are unknown. Sequenced material: CD4+ T cells from blood, cultured in vitro. Receptors were obtained from a human donor who had recovered from COVID-19.

With regard to this clonotype: The CDR3 ends on some other residue instead of the conserved phenylalanine or tryptophan, so this is likely a read error. The chain couples TRBV12-3 or TRBV12-4 to TRBJ1-1; no reliable D call. This CDR3 is 13 amino acids long. V shed 5 bases and J shed 6 bases, with 13 bases lying between them. The CDR3 here is CASSAREGAEAFL. CDR3 in DNA: TGTGCCAGCAGTGCGCGGGAGGGTGCTGAAGCTTTCCTT.

The V gene is TRBV7-3, the J gene TRBJ2-2; weak D call: TRBD2 (6 bases). There are 15 residues in the CDR3. Germline V gene lookup returns CDR1 SGHTA and CDR2 FQGTGA. Trimming removed 5 bases at V and 1 base at J, with 11 bases between. The CDR3 DNA reads TGTGCCAGCAGCCCCGGCGGGGAGAACACCGGGGAGCTGTTTTTT. Translated: CASSPGGENTGELFF.

The J gene is TRBJ1-1, the V gene TRBV24-1; no reliable D call. Germline CDR1 KGHDR, CDR2 SFDVKD. The CDR3 spans 15 residues. V was pared by 5 bases and J by 2 bases, with 14 bases between. In DNA form, the CDR3 reads TGTGCCACCAGTGCAACGGGAGCGCCAAACACTGAAGCTTTCTTT. This gives the protein CATSATGAPNTEAFF.

This clonotype was picked up a small number of times. The V and J genes are TRBV6-1 and TRBJ2-7; 9 bases align to TRBD2. The ends lost 7 bases at V and 3 bases at J; junction bases unmatched: 10. The CDR3 length is 15 residues. Germline CDR1 and CDR2: MNHNS and SASEGT. The CDR3 sequence: CASTTRGLASYEQYF. In DNA form, the CDR3 reads TGTGCCAGCACCACACGAGGACTAGCGAGCTACGAGCAGTACTTC.

This clonotype was observed a handful of times. V usage is TRBV7-2 and J usage is TRBJ1-5, with a possible D match to TRBD1 (5 bases). The V end lost 4 bases, the J end lost 7 bases, and 17 bases lay between the germline ends. Germline CDR1 reads SGHTA; CDR2 reads FQGNSA. The CDR3 totals 15 residues. Here the CDR3 reads CASSSSWGLGQPQHF. DNA of the CDR3: TGTGCCAGCAGCTCAAGTTGGGGGTTGGGGCAGCCCCAGCATTTT.

The V and J genes are TRBV7-2 and TRBJ2-3; D gene ambiguous. From germline, CDR1 is SGHTA and CDR2 FQGNSA. V gave up 5 bases and J gave up 2 bases, with 8 bases separating them. This CDR3 region has 13 residues. In nucleotides, the CDR3 is TGTGCCAGCAGCACCAGACACACAGATACGCAGTATTTT. Translated: CASSTRHTDTQYF.

This clonotype is labeled medium-sized. The rearrangement joins TRBV27 to TRBJ1-6; D ambiguous. Looked up from germline, CDR1 is MNHEY and CDR2 is SMNVEV (reference sequence). V lost 8 bases and J 9 bases, leaving 14 bases between the germline ends. The CDR3 has 13 amino acids. The CDR3 reads CASGFREGSPLHF. The DNA for the CDR3 is TGTGCCAGCGGCTTTAGGGAGGGTTCACCCCTCCACTTT.

The chain carries TRBV5-4 and TRBJ2-7; 12 nucleotides line up with TRBD2. The V gene end was trimmed by 4 bases and the J gene end by 3 bases; junction bases not matched to a gene: 5. The CDR3 covers 15 residues. Per germline, CDR1 SGHNT and CDR2 YYREEE (reference sequence). The CDR3 spells CASSPRTSGNYEQYF. DNA of the CDR3: TGTGCCAGCAGCCCACGGACTAGCGGGAACTACGAGCAGTACTTC.

The rearrangement uses TRBV10-3 and TRBJ1-2; 11 bases are a match to TRBD1. Germline values: CDR1 ENHRY, CDR2 SYGVKD. The CDR3 covers 16 residues. Unmatched junction bases numbered 10, after V lost 6 bases and J lost 4 bases. The CDR3 sequence is CAISAGTGGTAYGYTF. CDR3 nucleotide sequence: TGTGCCATCAGCGCCGGGACAGGGGGGACCGCCTATGGCTACACCTTC.

This clonotype is a singleton in its sample. The V and J genes are TRBV28 and TRBJ1-5; 9 bases agree with TRBD1. The CDR3 runs to 15 residues. The germline V gene has CDR1 MDHEN and CDR2 SYDVKM. V lost 5 bases, J lost 6 bases, and 8 bases stayed unmatched. The CDR3: CASSLRQGGGQPQHF. CDR3 sequence (DNA): TGTGCCAGCAGTCTTAGACAGGGGGGAGGTCAGCCCCAGCATTTT.

A few counts support this clonotype. The genes are TRBV20-1 and TRBJ1-5; possible D gene TRBD1, 6 bases. The CDR3 loop spans 16 amino acids. Trimming left V 1 base short and J 1 base short, with 14 bases between. Germline assignment: CDR1 DFQATT and CDR2 SNEGSKA (reference sequence). CDR3 coding DNA: TGCAGTGCTAGAGGGGTTCCGGGGGCGAGCAATCAGCCCCAGCATTTT. Amino acids: CSARGVPGASNQPQHF.

The genes are TRBV6-1 and TRBJ1-1, with 8 positions matching TRBD1. Germline loops: CDR1 MNHNS, CDR2 SASEGT. The junction had 13 bases not matched to a gene; V was cut back by 4 bases and J by 6 bases. The CDR3 is 16 amino acids. The CDR3 DNA reads as TGTGCCAGCAGTGCACCAGGGGGCGCTGGGGTCGCTGAAGCTTTCTTT. Translated, it gives CASSAPGGAGVAEAFF.

This clonotype was seen just once. The rearrangement uses TRBV11-2 and TRBJ2-7; D may be TRBD2 (7 bases). CDR1 is SGHAT, CDR2 FQNNGV, per germline. This CDR3 contains 15 residues. V lost 4 bases to trimming and J lost 3 bases, with 16 bases between them. The CDR3 sequence: CASSSGAAGIYEQYF. DNA for the CDR3: TGTGCCAGCAGCTCAGGGGCAGCGGGAATCTACGAGCAGTACTTC.

The count of this clonotype is one. The V gene is TRBV20-1, the J gene TRBJ2-1, with unresolved D. The CDR3 length is 10 residues. V was pared by 5 bases and J by 8 bases, with 7 bases between. Germline CDR1 is DFQATT and CDR2 is SNEGSKA (reference sequence). The DNA for the CDR3 is TGCAGTGCTCCGCCCCATGAGCAGTTCTTC. It specifies CSAPPHEQFF.

In its sample, this clonotype was seen a few times. This chain links TRBV24-1 with TRBJ2-1; 8 nucleotides align to TRBD1. Losses at the gene ends were 0 bases for V and 14 bases for J; bases not matched to a gene: 5. The CDR3 is 13 residues long. The germline V gene has CDR1 KGHDR and CDR2 SFDVKD. The CDR3 nucleotides read TGTGCCACCAGTGATTTGGGGACAGGTATGAAGTTCTTC. This encodes CATSDLGTGMKFF.

This clonotype was detected only a few times. The rearrangement uses TRBV24-1 and TRBJ2-7; the match to TRBD1 covers 9 bases. Trimming took 4 bases from V and 3 from J; bases not matched to a gene: 6. In germline, CDR1 is KGHDR, CDR2 SFDVKD. The CDR3 covers 15 residues. The CDR3 here is CATSDRTGAFYEQYF. The CDR3 bases are TGTGCCACCAGTGACAGGACAGGGGCCTTCTACGAGCAGTACTTC.